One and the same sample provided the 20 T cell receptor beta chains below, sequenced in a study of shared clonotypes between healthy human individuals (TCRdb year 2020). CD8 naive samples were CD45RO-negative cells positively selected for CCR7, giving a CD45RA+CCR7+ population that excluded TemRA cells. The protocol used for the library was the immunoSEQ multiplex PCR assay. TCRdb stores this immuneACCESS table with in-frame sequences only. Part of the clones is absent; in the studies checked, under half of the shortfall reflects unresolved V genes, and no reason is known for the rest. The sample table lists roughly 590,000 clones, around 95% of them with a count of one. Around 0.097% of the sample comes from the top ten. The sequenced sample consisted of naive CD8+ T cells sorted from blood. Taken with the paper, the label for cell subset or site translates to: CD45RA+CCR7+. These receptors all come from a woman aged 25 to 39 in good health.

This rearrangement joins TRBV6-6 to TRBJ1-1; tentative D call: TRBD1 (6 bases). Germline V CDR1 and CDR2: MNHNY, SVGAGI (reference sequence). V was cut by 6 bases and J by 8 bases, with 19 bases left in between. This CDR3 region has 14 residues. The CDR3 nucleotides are TGTGCCAGCAGCCCCGTGGGGGGACATTACGAAGCTTTCTTT. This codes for CASSPVGGHYEAFF.

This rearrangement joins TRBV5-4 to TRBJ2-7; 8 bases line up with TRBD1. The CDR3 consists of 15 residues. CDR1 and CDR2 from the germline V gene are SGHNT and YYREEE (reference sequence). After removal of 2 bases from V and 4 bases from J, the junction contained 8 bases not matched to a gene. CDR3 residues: CASSFDRDRIYEQYF. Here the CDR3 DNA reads TGTGCCAGCAGCTTTGACCGGGACAGGATATACGAGCAGTACTTC.

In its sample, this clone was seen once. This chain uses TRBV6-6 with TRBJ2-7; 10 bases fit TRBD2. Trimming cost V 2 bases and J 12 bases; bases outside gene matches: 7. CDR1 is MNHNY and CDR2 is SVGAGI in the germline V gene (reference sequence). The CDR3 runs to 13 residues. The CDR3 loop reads CASSYGTSELRYF. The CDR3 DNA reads TGTGCCAGCAGTTACGGGACTAGCGAACTTCGGTACTTC.

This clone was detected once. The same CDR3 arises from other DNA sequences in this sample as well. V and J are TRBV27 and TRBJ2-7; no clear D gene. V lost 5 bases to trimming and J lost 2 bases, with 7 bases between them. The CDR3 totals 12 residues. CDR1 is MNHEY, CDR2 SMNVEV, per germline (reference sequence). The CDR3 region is CASSPNAYEQYF. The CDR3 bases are TGTGCCAGCAGTCCCAACGCCTACGAGCAGTACTTC.

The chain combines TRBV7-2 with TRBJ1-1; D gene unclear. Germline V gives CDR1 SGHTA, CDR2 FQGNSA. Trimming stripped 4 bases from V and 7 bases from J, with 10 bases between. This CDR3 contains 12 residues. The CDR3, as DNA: TGTGCCAGCAGCTATGGGTCAGATGAAGCTTTCTTT. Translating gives CASSYGSDEAFF.

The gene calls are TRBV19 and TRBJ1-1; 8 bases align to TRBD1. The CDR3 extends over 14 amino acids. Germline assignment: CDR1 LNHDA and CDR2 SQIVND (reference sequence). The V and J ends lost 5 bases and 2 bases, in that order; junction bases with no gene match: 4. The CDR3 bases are TGTGCCAGTAGTTTGACAGGGGTCAACACTGAAGCTTTCTTT. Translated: CASSLTGVNTEAFF.

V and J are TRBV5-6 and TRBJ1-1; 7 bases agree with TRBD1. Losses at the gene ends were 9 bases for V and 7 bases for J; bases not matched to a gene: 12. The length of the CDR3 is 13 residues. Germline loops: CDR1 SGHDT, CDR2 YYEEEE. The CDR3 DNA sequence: TGTGCCACCACCAGGGGGGGGGCTATTGAAGCTTTCTTT. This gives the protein CATTRGGAIEAFF.

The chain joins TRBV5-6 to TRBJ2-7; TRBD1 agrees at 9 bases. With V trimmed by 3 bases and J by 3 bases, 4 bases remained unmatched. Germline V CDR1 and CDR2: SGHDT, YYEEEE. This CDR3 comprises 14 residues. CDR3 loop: CASSYGTGYYEQYF. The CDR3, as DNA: TGTGCCAGCAGCTACGGGACAGGGTACTACGAGCAGTACTTC.

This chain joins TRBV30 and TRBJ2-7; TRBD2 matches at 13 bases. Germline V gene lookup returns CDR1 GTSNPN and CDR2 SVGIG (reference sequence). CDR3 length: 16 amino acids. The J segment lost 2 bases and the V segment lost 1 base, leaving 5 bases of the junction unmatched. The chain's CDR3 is CAWSDRTSGRAYEQYF. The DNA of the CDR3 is TGTGCCTGGAGTGACCGTACTAGCGGGAGGGCCTACGAGCAGTACTTC.

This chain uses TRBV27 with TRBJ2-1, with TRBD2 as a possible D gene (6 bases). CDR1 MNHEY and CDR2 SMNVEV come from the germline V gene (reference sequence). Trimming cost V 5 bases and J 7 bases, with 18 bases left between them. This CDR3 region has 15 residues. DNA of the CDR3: TGTGCCAGCAGTCCCGAAGCATGGGGAGGTAATGAGCAGTTCTTC. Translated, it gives CASSPEAWGGNEQFF.

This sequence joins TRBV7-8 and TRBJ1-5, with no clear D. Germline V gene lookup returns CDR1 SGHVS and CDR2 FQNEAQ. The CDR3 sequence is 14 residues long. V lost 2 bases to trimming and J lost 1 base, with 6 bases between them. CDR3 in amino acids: CASSLIRSNQPQHF. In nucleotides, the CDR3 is TGTGCCAGCAGCTTAATCCGGAGCAATCAGCCCCAGCATTTT.

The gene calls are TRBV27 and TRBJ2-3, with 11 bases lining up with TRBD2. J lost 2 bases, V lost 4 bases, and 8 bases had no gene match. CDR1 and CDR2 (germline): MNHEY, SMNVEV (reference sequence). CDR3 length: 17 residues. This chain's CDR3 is CASSSDRLAGFTDTQYF. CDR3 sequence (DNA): TGTGCCAGCAGTTCGGACCGACTAGCGGGATTCACAGATACGCAGTATTTT.

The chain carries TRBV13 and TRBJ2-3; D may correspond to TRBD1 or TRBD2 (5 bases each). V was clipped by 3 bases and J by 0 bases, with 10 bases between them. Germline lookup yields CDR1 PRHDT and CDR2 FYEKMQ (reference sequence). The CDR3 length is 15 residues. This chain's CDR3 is CASSFPGPSTDTQYF. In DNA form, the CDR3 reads TGTGCCAGCAGCTTCCCGGGGCCAAGCACAGATACGCAGTATTTT.

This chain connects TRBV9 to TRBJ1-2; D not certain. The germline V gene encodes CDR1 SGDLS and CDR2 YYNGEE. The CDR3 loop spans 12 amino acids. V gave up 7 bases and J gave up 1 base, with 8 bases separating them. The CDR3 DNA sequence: TGTGCCAGCGGATTGGGTAACTATGGCTACACCTTC. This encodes CASGLGNYGYTF.

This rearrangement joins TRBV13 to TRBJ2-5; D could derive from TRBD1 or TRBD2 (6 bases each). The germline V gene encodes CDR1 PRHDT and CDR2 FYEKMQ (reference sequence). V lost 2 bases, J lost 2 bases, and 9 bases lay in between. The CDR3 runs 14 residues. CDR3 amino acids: CASSLRGGQETQYF. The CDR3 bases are TGTGCCAGCAGCTTACGAGGGGGGCAAGAGACCCAGTACTTC.

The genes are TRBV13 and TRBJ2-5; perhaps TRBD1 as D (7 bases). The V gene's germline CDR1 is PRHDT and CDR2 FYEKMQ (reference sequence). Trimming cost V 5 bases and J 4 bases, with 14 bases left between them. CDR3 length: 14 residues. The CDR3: CASSPGQGGETQYF. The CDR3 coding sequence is TGTGCCAGCAGCCCGGGGCAGGGGGGAGAGACCCAGTACTTC.

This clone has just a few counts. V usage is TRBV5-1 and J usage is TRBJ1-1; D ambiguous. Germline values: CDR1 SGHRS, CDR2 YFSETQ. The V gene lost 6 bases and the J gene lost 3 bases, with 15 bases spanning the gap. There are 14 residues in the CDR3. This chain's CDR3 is CASTLDLRDTEAFF. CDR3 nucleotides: TGCGCCAGCACCCTAGACTTGCGGGACACTGAAGCTTTCTTT.

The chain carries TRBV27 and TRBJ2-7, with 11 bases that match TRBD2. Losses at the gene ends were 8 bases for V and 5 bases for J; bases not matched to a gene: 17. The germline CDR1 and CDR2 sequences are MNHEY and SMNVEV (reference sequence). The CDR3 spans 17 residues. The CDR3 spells CASRRSLLAGANHEQYF. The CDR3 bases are TGTGCCAGCCGACGATCATTACTAGCGGGAGCTAATCACGAGCAGTACTTC.

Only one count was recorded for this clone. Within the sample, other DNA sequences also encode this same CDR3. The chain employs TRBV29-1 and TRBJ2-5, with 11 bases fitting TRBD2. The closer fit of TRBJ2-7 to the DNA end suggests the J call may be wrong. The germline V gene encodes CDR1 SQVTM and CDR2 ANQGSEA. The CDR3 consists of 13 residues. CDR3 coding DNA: TGCAGCGTTCGTACTAGCGGGGGATACGAGCAGTACTTC. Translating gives CSVRTSGGYEQYF.

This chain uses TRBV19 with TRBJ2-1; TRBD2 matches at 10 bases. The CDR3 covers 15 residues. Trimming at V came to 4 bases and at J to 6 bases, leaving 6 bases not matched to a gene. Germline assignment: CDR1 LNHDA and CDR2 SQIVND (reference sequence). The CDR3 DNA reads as TGTGCCAGTAGTACCTCCGGGACTAGCGCCAATGAGCAGTTCTTC. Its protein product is CASSTSGTSANEQFF.